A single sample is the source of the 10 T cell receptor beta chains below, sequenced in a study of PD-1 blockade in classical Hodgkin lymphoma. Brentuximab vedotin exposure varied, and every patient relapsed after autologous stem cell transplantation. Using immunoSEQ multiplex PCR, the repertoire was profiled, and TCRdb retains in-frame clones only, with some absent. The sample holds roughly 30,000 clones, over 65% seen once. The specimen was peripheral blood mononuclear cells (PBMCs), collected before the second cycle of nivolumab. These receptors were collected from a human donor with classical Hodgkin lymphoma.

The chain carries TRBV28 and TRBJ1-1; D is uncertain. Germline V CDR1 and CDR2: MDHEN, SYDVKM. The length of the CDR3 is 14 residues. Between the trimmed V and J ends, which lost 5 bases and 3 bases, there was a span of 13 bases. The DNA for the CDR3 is TGTGCCAGCAGTCCAGTCGGGTGGGACACTGAAGCTTTCTTT. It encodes CASSPVGWDTEAFF.

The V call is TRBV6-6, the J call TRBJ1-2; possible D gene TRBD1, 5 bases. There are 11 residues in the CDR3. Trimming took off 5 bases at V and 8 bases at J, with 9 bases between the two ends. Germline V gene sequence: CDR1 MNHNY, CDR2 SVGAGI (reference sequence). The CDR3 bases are TGTGCCAGCAGTCGGGACGGGGGCTACACCTTC. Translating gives CASSRDGGYTF.

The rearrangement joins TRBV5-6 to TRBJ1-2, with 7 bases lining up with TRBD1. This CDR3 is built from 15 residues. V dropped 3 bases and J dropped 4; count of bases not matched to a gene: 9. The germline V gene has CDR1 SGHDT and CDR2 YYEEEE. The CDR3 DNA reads TGTGCCAGCAGCTCCCCAGGGGGGGGGATCTATGGCTACACCTTC. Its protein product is CASSSPGGGIYGYTF. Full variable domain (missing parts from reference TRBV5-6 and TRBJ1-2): DAGVTQSPTHLIKTRGQQVTLRCSPKSGHDTVSWYQQALGQGPQFIFQYYEEEERQRGNFPDRFSGHQFPNYSSELNVNALLLGDSALYLCASSSPGGGIYGYTFGSGTRLTVV.

In DNA form, the CDR3 reads TGTGCCAGCAGCTTAGATAGCGGGATGCCCTACAATGAGCAGTTCTTC. Its translation is CASSLDSGMPYNEQFF. This sequence joins TRBV7-9 and TRBJ2-1; 8 bases map to TRBD2. The germline gives CDR1 SEHNR, CDR2 FQNEAQ (reference sequence). The ends lost 1 base at V and 2 bases at J; junction bases unmatched: 4. This CDR3 has 16 residues. The full variable domain, its missing parts supplied by reference TRBV7-9 and TRBJ2-1, is DTGVSQNPRHKITKRGQNVTFRCDPISEHNRLYWYRQTLGQGPEFLTYFQNEAQLEKSRLLSDRFSAERPKGSFSTLEIQRTEQGDSAMYLCASSLDSGMPYNEQFFGPGTRLTVL.

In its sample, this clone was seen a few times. CDR3 sequence (DNA): TGTGCCAGCAGTTTCCCTAGGGGGGGAAGAGATACGCAGTATTTT. Residues: CASSFPRGGRDTQYF. This chain links TRBV6-5 with TRBJ2-3, with a possible D match to TRBD2 (7 bases). V was cut by 4 bases and J by 5 bases, with 16 bases left in between. Germline CDR1 MNHEY, CDR2 SVGAGI. The length of the CDR3 is 15 residues.

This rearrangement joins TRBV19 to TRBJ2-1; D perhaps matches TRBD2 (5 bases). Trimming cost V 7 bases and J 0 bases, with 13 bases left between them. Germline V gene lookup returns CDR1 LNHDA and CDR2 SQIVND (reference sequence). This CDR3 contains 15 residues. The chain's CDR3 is CASTTVGSSYNEQFF. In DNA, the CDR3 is TGTGCCAGTACCACCGTAGGGAGCTCCTACAATGAGCAGTTCTTC.

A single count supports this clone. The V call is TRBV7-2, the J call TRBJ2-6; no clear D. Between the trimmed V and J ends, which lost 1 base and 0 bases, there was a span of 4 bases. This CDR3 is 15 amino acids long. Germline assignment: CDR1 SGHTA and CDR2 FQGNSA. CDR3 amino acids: CASSLDSSGANVLTF. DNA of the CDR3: TGTGCCAGCAGCTTAGATAGCTCTGGGGCCAACGTCCTGACTTTC.

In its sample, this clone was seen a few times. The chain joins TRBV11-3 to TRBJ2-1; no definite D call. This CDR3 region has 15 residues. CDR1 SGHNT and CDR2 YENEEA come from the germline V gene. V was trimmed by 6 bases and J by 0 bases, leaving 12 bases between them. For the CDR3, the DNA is TGTGCCAGCAGTCCTCGGCCGAGCTCCTACAATGAGCAGTTCTTC. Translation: CASSPRPSSYNEQFF.

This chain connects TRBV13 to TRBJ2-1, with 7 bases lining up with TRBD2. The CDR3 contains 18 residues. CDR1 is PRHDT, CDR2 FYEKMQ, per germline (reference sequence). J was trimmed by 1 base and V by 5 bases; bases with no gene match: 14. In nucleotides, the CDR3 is TGTGCCAGCAGCCCAGTCCTCGGGACTACCTTTTCCTACAATGAGCAGTTCTTC. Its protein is CASSPVLGTTFSYNEQFF.

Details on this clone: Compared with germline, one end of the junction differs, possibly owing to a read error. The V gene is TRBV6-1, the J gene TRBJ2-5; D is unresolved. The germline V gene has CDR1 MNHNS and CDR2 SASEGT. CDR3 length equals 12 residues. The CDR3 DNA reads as TGTACCAGCACCCCGGTCGCAGAGACCCAGTACTTC. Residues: CTSTPVAETQYF.